Sequencing of this T cell receptor beta chain was carried out in a study of OX40 agonist ivuxolimab in advanced cancers. Study as a whole: Ivuxolimab, an agonistic anti-OX40 (CD134) antibody, was given to patients. Three partial responders included one hepatocellular carcinoma patient and two cutaneous melanoma patients. Patients receiving dose escalation had hepatocellular carcinoma, melanoma, renal cell or head and neck cancer. Study outcomes and limitations: By week 6 at 0.1 to 3.0 mg/kg, blood CD4+ and CD8+ T cells had expanded clonally.

Produced via immunoSEQ multiplex PCR; TCRdb's table is partial and in-frame only. This table has over 30,000 clones, 80% to 85% appearing once. About this clone: Its antigen remains unknown.

CDR1 and CDR2 from the germline V gene are SGHDT and YYEEEE. There are 15 residues in the CDR3. The V gene end was trimmed by 4 bases and the J gene end by 3 bases; junction bases not matched to a gene: 9. Sequencing was performed on CD4+ or CD8+ T cells sorted from blood, taken in a trial of the OX40 agonist ivuxolimab. This rearrangement joins TRBV5-6 to TRBJ1-2; 7 nucleotides match TRBD1. The receptor was isolated from an adult with an advanced solid tumor such as melanoma, head and neck, liver or kidney cancer. The CDR3 protein is CASSRQGFYDYGYTF. In nucleotides, the CDR3 is TGTGCCAGCAGCCGACAGGGTTTTTATGACTATGGCTACACCTTC.